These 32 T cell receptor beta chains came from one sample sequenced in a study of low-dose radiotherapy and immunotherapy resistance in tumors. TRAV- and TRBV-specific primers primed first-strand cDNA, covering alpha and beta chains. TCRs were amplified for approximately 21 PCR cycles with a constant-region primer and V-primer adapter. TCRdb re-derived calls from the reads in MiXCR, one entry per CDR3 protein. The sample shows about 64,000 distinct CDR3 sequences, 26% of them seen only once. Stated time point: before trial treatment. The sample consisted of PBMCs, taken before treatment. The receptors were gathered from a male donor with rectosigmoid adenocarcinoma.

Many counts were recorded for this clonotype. This chain's CDR3 is CASSYRWVGLAGEDCGEQYF. The CDR3 nucleotides read TGTGCCAGCAGTTACAGGTGGGTGGGACTAGCGGGAGAAGATTGCGGGGAGCAGTACTTC. The genes are TRBV6-2 or TRBV6-3 and TRBJ2-7, with TRBD2 identical over 14 bases. This CDR3 region has 20 residues. CDR1 is MNHEY and CDR2 is SVGEGT in the germline V gene. V was pared by 2 bases and J by 7 bases, with 19 bases of the junction left unmatched.

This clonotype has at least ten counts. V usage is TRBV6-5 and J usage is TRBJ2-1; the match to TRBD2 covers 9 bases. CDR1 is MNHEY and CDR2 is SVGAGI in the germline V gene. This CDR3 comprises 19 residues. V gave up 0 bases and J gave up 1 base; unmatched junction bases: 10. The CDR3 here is CASSYSGGRALASYNEQFF. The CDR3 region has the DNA TGTGCCAGCAGTTACTCGGGCGGGAGGGCCCTAGCATCCTACAATGAGCAGTTCTTC.

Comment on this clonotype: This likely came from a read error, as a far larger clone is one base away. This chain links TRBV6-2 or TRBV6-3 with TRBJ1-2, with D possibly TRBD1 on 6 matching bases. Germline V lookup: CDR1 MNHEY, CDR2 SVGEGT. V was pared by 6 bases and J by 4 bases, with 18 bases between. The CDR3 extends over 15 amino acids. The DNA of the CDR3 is TGTGCCAGCAGATCGAGCCCACAGGGTAGCTATGGCTACACCTTC. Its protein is CASRSSPQGSYGYTF.

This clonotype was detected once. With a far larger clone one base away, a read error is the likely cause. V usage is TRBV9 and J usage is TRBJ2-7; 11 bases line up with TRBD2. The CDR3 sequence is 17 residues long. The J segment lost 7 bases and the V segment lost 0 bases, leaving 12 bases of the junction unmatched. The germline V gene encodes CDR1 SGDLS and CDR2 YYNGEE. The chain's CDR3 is CASSVGLAGGGYNEQYF. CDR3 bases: TGTGCCAGCAGCGTAGGGCTAGCGGGAGGAGGTTACAATGAGCAGTACTTC.

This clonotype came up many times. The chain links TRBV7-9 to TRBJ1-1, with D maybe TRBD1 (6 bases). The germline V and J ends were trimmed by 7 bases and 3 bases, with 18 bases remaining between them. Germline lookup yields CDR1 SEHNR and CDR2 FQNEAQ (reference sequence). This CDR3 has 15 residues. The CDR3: CASTLLTGWDTEAFF. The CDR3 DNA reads TGTGCCAGCACCCTCCTGACAGGTTGGGACACTGAAGCTTTCTTT.

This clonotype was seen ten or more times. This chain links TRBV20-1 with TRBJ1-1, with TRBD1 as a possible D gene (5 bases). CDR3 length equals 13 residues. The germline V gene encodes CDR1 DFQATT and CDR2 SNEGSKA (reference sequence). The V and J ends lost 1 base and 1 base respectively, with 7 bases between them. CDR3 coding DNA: TGCAGTGCTAGAGTGCAGGGGAACACTGAAGCTTTCTTT. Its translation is CSARVQGNTEAFF.

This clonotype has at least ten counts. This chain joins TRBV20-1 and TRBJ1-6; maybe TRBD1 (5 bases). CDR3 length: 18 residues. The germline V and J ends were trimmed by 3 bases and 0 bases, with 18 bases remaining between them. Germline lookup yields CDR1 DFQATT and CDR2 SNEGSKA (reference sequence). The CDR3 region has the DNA TGCAGTGCTAGGGCCAGACGGGGCACTGGCTCCTATAATTCACCCCTCCACTTT. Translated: CSARARRGTGSYNSPLHF.

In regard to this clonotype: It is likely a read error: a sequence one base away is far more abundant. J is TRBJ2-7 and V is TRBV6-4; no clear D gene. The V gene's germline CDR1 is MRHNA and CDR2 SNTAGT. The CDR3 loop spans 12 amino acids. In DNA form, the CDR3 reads TGTCCCAGCAGTTTATGGGCTCTTACTCCCCACTTC. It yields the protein CPSSLWALTPHF.

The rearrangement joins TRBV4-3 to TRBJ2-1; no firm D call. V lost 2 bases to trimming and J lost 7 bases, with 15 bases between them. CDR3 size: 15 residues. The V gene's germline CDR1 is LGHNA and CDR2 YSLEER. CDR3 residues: CASSQSRPRVNEQFF. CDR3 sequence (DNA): TGCGCCAGCAGCCAAAGCAGGCCAAGGGTAAATGAGCAGTTCTTC.

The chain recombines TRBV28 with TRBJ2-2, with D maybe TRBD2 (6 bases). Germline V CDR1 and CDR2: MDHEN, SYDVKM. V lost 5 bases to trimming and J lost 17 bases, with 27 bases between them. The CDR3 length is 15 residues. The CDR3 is CASSPGTPTGELCFF. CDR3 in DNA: TGTGCCAGCAGTCCCGGGACTCCCACCGGGGAGCTGTGTTTTTTT.

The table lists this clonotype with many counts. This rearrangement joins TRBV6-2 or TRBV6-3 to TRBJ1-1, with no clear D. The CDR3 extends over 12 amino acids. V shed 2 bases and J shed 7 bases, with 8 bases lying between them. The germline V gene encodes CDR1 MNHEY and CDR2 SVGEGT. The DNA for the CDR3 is TGTGCCAGCAGTTACGGGTATATTGAAGCTTTCTTT. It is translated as CASSYGYIEAFF.

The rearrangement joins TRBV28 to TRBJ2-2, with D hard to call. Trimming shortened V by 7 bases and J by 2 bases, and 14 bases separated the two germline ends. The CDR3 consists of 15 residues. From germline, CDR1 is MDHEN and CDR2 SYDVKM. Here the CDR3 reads CASTDGQINTGELFF. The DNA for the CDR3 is TGTGCCAGCACCGACGGGCAGATTAACACCGGGGAGCTGTTTTTT.

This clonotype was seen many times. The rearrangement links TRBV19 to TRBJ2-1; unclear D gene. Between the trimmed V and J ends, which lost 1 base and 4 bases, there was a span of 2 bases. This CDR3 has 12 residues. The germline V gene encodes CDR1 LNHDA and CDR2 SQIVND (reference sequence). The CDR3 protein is CASSIGYNEQFF. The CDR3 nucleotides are TGTGCCAGTAGTATAGGGTACAATGAGCAGTTCTTC.

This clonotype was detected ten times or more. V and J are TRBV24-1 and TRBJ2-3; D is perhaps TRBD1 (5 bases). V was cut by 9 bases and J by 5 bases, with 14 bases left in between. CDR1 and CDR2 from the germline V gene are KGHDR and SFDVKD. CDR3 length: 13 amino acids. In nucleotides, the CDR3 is TGTGCCACCGGCCAGGGATCGGAAGATACGCAGTATTTT. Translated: CATGQGSEDTQYF.

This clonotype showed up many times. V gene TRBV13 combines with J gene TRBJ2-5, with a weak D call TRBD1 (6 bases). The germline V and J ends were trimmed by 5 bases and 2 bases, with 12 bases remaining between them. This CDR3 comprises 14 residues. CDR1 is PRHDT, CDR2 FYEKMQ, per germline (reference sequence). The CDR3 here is CASSTWTEQETQYF. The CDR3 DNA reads TGTGCCAGCAGCACCTGGACAGAGCAAGAGACCCAGTACTTC.

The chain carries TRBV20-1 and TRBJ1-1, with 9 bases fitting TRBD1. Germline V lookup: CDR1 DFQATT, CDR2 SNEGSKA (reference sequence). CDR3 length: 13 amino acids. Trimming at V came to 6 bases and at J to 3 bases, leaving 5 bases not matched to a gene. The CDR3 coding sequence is TGCAGTGCGCGCCGACAGGGGGACACTGAAGCTTTCTTT. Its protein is CSARRQGDTEAFF.

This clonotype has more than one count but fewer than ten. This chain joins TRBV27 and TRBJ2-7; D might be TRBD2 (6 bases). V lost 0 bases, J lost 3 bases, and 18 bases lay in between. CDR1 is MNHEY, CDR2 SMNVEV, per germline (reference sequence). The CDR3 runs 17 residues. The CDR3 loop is CASSLSKASAKIYEQYF. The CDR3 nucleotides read TGTGCCAGCAGTTTATCGAAGGCTAGCGCAAAAATCTACGAGCAGTACTTC.

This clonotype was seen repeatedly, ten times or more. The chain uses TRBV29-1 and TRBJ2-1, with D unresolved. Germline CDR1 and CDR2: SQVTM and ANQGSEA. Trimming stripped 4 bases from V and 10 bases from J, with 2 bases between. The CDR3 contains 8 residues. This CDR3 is CSVGEQFF. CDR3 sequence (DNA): TGCAGCGTTGGAGAGCAGTTCTTC.

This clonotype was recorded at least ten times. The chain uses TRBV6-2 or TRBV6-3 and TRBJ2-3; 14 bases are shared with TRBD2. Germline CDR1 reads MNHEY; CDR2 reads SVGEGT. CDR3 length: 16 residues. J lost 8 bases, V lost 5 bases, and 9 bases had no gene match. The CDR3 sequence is CASSGRLAGGPGTQYF. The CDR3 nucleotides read TGTGCCAGCAGTGGACGACTAGCGGGGGGGCCGGGTACGCAGTATTTT.

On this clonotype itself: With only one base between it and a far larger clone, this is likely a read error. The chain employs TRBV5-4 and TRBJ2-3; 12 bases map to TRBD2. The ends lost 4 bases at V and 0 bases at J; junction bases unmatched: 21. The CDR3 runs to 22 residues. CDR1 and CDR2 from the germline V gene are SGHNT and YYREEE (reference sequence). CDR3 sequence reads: CASSKSILSGLAGIPSTDTQYF. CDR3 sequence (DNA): TGTGCCAGCAGCAAATCTATACTGAGCGGACTAGCGGGAATCCCCAGCACAGATACGCAGTATTTT.

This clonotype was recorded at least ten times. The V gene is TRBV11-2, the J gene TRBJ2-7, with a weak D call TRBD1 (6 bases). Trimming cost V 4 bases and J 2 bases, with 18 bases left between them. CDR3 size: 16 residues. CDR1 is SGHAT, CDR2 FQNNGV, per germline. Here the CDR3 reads CASSSDHRDTPYEQYF. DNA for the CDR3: TGTGCCAGCAGCTCTGACCACCGGGACACCCCCTACGAGCAGTACTTC.

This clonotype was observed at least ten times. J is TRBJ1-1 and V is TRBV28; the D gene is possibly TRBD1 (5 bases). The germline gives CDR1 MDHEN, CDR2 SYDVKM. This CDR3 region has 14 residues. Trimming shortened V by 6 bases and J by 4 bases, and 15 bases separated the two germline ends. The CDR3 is CASSRRTGGTEAFF. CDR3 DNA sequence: TGTGCCAGCAGCCGAAGGACCGGGGGCACTGAAGCTTTCTTT.

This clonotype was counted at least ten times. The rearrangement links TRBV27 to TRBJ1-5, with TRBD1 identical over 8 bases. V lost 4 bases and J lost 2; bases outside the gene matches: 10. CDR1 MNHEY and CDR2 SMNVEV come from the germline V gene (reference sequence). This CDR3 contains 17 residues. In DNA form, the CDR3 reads TGTGCCAGCAGTTATCTCCCGACAGGGGAGGGCAATCAGCCCCAGCATTTT. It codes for CASSYLPTGEGNQPQHF.

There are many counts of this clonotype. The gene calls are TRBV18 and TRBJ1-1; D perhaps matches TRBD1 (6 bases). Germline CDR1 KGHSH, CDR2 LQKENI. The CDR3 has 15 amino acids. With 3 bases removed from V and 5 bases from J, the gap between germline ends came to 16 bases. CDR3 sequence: CASSPRQGQGTEAFF. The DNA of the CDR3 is TGTGCCAGCTCACCGCGGCAGGGGCAAGGAACTGAAGCTTTCTTT.

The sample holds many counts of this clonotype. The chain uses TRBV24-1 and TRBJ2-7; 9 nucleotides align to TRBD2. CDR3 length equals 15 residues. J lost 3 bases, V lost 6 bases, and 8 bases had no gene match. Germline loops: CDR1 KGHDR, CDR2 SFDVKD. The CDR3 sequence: CATSPGAGGDYEQYF. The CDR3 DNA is TGTGCCACCAGTCCGGGGGCGGGAGGGGACTACGAGCAGTACTTC.

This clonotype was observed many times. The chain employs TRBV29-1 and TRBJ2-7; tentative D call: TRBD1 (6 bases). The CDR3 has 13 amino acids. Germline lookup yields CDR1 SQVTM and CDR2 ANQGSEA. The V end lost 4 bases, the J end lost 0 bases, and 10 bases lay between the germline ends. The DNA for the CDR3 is TGCAGCGTTGGGACAGTTCTCTCCTACGAGCAGTACTTC. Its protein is CSVGTVLSYEQYF.

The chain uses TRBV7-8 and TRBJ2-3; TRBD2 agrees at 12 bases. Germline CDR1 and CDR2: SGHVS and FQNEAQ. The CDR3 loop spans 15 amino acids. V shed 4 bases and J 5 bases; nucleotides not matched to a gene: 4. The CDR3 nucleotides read TGTGCCAGCAGCTACTCTAGCGGGGGGGGAGATACGCAGTATTTT. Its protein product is CASSYSSGGGDTQYF.

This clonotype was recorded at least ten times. CDR3 coding DNA: TGCGCCAGCAGCCAAGATCCCCCCGGGGTGACTGAAGCTTTCTTT. Translating gives CASSQDPPGVTEAFF. This chain links TRBV4-1 with TRBJ1-1, with D hard to call. CDR1 and CDR2 (germline): MGHRA, YSYEKL. This CDR3 is built from 15 residues. Trimming removed 0 bases from V and 5 bases from J, with 13 bases in between.

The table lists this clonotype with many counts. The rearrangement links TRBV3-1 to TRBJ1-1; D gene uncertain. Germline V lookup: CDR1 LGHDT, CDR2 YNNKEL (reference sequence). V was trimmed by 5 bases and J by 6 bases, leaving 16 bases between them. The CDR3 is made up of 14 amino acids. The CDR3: CASSTIRGSPEAFF. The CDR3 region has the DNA TGTGCCAGCAGCACCATTCGGGGAAGCCCTGAAGCTTTCTTT.

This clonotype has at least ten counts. Here the CDR3 DNA reads TGTGCCAGCAGCTTAGGCAGGAGCAATCAGCCCCAGCATTTT. It codes for CASSLGRSNQPQHF. The rearrangement joins TRBV7-2 to TRBJ1-5, with D uncertain. Germline assignment: CDR1 SGHTA and CDR2 FQGNSA. Trimming pared 1 base from V and 1 base from J, leaving 5 bases between. There are 14 residues in the CDR3. Combining the CDR3 with reference TRBV7-2 and TRBJ1-5 gives the whole variable domain GAGVSQSPSNKVTEKGKDVELRCDPISGHTALYWYRQSLGQGLEFLIYFQGNSAPDKSGLPSDRFSAERTGGSVSTLTIQRTQQEDSAVYLCASSLGRSNQPQHFGDGTRLSIL.

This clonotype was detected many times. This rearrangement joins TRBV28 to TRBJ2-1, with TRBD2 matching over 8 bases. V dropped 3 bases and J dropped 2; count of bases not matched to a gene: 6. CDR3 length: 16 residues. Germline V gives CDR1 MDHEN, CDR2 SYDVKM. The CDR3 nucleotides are TGTGCCAGCAGTTTGGTAGTAGCGGGGACCTACAATGAGCAGTTCTTC. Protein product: CASSLVVAGTYNEQFF.

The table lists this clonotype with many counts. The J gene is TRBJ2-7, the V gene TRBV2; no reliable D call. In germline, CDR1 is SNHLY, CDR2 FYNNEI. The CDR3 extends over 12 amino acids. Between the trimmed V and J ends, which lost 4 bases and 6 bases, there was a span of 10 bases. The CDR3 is CASSAEGSEQYF. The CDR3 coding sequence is TGTGCCAGCAGTGCGGAAGGCAGCGAGCAGTACTTC.